The following is a TCR beta chain sequence with its context. Original analysis: The assay estimated nucleated cells by amplifying reference gene primers. Produced via immunoSEQ multiplex PCR; TCRdb's table is partial and in-frame only. Clonal size and the V and J genes are those of that table, whereas D and trimming came from the DNA. Found here are about 110,000 clones, 85% to 90% of them singletons; the top ten hold approximately 3.3%. Trimming stripped 6 bases from V and 6 bases from J, with 17 bases between. This CDR3 spans 14 amino acids. The germline CDR1 and CDR2 sequences are KGHSH and LQKENI. This sample is drawn from a study of blood T cell repertoires in COVID-19. Study background: The United States, Italy and Spain supplied acute and convalescent COVID-19 samples. T cells, B-cell-depleted T cells, or PBMCs provided the cDNA or gDNA that served as material.

The TCR sequence derives from a woman aged 50 to 60 with acute or convalescent COVID-19. The sample taken for sequencing was peripheral blood. V and J are TRBV18 and TRBJ1-2; D possibly corresponds to TRBD1 (5 bases). The CDR3: CASSPDSNTDGYTF. The CDR3, as DNA: TGTGCCAGCTCTCCCGACAGTAATACGGATGGCTACACCTTC.